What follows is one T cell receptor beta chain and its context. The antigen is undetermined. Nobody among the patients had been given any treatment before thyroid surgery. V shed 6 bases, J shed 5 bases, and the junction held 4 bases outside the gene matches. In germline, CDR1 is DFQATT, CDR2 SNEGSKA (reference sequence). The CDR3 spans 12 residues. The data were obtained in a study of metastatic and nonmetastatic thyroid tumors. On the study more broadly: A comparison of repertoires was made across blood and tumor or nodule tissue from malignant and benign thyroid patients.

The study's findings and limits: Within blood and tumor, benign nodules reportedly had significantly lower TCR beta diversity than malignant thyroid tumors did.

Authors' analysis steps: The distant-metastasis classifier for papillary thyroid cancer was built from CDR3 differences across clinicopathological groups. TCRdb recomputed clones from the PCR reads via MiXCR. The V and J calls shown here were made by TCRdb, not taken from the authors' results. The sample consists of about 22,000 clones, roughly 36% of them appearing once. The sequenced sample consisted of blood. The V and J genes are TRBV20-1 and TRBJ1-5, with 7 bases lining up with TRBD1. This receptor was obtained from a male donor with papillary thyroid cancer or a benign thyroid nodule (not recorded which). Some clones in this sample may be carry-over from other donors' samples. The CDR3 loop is CSAQGGDQPQHF. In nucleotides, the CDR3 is TGCAGTGCCCAGGGGGGTGATCAGCCCCAGCATTTT.